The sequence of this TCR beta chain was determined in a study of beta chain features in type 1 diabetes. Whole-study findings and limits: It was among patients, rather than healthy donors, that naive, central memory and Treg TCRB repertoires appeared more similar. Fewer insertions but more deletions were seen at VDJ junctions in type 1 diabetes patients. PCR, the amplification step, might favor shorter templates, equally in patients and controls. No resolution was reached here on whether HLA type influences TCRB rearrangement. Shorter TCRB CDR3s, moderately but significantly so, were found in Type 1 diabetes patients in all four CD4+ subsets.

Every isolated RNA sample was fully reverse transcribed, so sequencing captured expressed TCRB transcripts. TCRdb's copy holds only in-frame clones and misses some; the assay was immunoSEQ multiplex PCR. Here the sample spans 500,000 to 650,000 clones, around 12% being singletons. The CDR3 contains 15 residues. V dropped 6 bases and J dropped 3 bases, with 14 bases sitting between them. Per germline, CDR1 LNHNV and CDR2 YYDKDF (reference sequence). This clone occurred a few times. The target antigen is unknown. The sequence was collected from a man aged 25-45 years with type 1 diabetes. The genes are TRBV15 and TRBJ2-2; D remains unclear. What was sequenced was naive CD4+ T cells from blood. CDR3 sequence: CATRFEIRDTGELFF. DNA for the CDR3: TGTGCCACCAGATTTGAGATACGGGACACCGGGGAGCTGTTTTTT.